This is a list of T cell receptor beta chains from one sample in a study of OX40 agonist ivuxolimab in advanced cancers. Generated by immunoSEQ multiplex PCR, the TCRdb table keeps only in-frame clones and is missing some. The sample yields roughly 120,000 clones, around 90% seen once. The input for sequencing was CD4+ or CD8+ T cells sorted from blood, taken in a trial of the OX40 agonist ivuxolimab. Receptor source: an adult with an advanced solid tumor such as melanoma, head and neck, liver or kidney cancer. Each CDR3 is given with its conserved first and last residue. D genes are given only for firm matches. Size values are once, few and many counts, or a class for expanded clones, and some rows have none.

J gene: TRBJ1-2
clone size: -
V gene: TRBV7-2
D gene: -
CDR3 protein: CASTASHSNNYGYTF
CDR3 DNA: TGTGCCAGCACCGCCTCACACAGCAACAACTATGGCTACACCTTC

J gene: TRBJ1-2
clone size: -
V gene: TRBV28
D gene: -
CDR3 protein: CASGGTGYGYTF
CDR3 DNA: TGTGCCAGTGGGGGTACCGGCTATGGCTACACCTTC

J gene: TRBJ1-1
clone size: -
V gene: TRBV7-9
D gene: -
CDR3 protein: CASSLDLYSLNTEAFF
CDR3 DNA: TGTGCCAGCAGCTTAGATTTGTACTCTTTAAACACTGAAGCTTTCTTT

J gene: TRBJ2-3
clone size: once
V gene: TRBV11-3
D gene: TRBD2
CDR3 protein: CASSRTSGRDTQYF
CDR3 DNA: TGTGCCAGCAGCCGGACTAGCGGGAGAGATACGCAGTATTTT

J gene: TRBJ1-3
clone size: -
V gene: TRBV6-1
D gene: -
CDR3 protein: CASEGFGNTIYF
CDR3 DNA: TGTGCCAGCGAGGGTTTTGGAAACACCATATATTTT

J gene: TRBJ2-7
clone size: -
V gene: TRBV20-1
D gene: -
CDR3 protein: CSAQDYYEQYF
CDR3 DNA: TGCAGTGCTCAGGACTATTACGAGCAGTACTTC

J gene: TRBJ2-7
clone size: -
V gene: TRBV7-8
D gene: -
CDR3 protein: CASSMGRSSYEQYF
CDR3 DNA: TGTGCCAGCAGCATGGGACGGAGCTCCTACGAGCAGTACTTC

J gene: TRBJ2-6
clone size: -
V gene: TRBV25-1
D gene: -
CDR3 protein: CASSDSLGANVLTF
CDR3 DNA: TGTGCCAGCAGTGACTCTTTGGGGGCCAACGTCCTGACTTTC

J gene: TRBJ2-2
clone size: once
V gene: TRBV6-6
D gene: -
CDR3 protein: CASSYNPGDGELFF
CDR3 DNA: TGTGCCAGCAGTTACAACCCAGGGGACGGGGAGCTGTTTTTT

J gene: TRBJ2-1
clone size: once
V gene: TRBV10-3
D gene: -
CDR3 protein: CAISANPATVVYNEQFF
CDR3 DNA: TGTGCCATCAGTGCGAACCCAGCTACGGTAGTCTACAATGAGCAGTTCTTC